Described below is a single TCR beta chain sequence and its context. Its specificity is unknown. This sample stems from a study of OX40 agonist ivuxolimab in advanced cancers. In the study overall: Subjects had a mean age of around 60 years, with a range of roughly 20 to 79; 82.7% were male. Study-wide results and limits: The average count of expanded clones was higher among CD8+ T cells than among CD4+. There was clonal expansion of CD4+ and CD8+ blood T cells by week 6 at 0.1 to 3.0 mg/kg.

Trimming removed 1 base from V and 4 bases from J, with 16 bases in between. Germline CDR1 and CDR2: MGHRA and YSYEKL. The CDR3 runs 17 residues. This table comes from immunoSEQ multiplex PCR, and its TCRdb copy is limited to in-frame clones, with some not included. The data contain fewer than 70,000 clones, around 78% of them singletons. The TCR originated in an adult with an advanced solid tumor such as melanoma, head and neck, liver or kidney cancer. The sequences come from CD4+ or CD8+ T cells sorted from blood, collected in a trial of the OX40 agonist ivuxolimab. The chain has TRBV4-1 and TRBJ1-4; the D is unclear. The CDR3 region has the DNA TGCGCCAGCAGCCAAGTGGGTCCATGGACCGGTAATGAAAAACTGTTTTTT. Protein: CASSQVGPWTGNEKLFF.